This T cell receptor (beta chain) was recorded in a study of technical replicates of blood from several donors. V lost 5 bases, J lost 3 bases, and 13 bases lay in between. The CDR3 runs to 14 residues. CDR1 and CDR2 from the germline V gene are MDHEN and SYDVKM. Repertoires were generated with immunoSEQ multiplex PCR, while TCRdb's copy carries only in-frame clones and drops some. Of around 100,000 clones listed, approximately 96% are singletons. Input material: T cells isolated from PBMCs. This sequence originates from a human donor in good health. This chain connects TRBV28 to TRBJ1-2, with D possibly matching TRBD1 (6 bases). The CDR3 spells CASSHRDPYYGYTF. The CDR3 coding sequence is TGTGCCAGCAGTCACAGGGATCCCTACTATGGCTACACCTTC.